The present T cell receptor (beta chain) was sequenced within a study of cytomegalovirus exposure and HLA in healthy donors. With respect to this clone: Antigen specificity is unknown.

Findings and caveats of the study: Later, an analysis showed that TCR beta chains associated with HLA were more clonally expanded than others that were equally common. Confirmation was obtained in vitro that three CMV-associated chains are specific for CMV antigens. A later analysis associated 16,951 TCR beta sequences with HLA alleles at a 0.05 false discovery rate.

With 60 Vbeta and 13 Jbeta primers, the PCR was carried out. Method: immunoSEQ multiplex PCR; TCRdb's copy keeps in-frame clones and lacks some. The sample includes about 130,000 clones, around 84% of them seen just once. This receptor was obtained from a woman between 18 and 29 years old in good health and CMV-seropositive. The specimen sequenced was PBMCs.

CDR3 sequence (DNA): TGCGCCAGCAGCCAGCAGGGCACGGGTGAGCAGTTCTTC. Its protein product is CASSQQGTGEQFF. This chain links TRBV5-1 with TRBJ2-1; a weak D match, TRBD1 (5 bases). CDR3 size: 13 residues. Germline V lookup: CDR1 SGHRS, CDR2 YFSETQ. Between the trimmed V and J ends, which lost 4 bases and 9 bases, there was a span of 14 bases.